This is a list of T cell receptor beta chains from one sample in a study of Ad26.COV2.S vaccination and SARS-CoV-2 variants. Some clones are missing from TCRdb's copy, which holds only in-frame ones; the method was immunoSEQ multiplex PCR. The repertoire has approximately 500,000 clones, roughly 89% of them found once; the top ten carry roughly 13%. This sample comprised peripheral blood, obtained in a trial of Ad26.COV2.S vaccine versus placebo. The receptors shown here come from a person aged 18-60 years who received the Ad26.COV2.S COVID-19 vaccine or a placebo. CDR3s leave out the opening cysteine and the closing phenylalanine or tryptophan. The order of the fields is V gene, J gene, D gene, CDR3 protein. D genes are given only for firm matches.

V: TRBV6-5
J: TRBJ2-7
D: TRBD2
CDR3: ASRRTSGSYEQY

V: TRBV4-1
J: TRBJ2-7
D: TRBD1
CDR3: ASSQVGGYYEQY

V: TRBV4-3
J: TRBJ2-1
D: NA
CDR3: ASSQSASTTYNEQF

V: TRBV7-3
J: TRBJ2-3
D: NA
CDR3: ASSLNRAGTQY

V: TRBV24-1
J: TRBJ2-2
D: TRBD1
CDR3: ATSDPRTGRAGELF

V: TRBV29-1
J: TRBJ2-3
D: TRBD2
CDR3: SVEVVPLAGGYTDTQY

V: TRBV5-1
J: TRBJ2-3
D: TRBD2
CDR3: ASSLQLAGADTQY

V: TRBV9
J: TRBJ1-2
D: NA
CDR3: ASSVGGSGDYHYGYT

V: TRBV4-2
J: TRBJ2-3
D: NA
CDR3: ASSLTGLTYTDTQY

V: TRBV28
J: TRBJ2-1
D: NA
CDR3: AGYRTASEF

V: TRBV9
J: TRBJ2-7
D: TRBD2
CDR3: ASSVGGTSVDEQY